The clone carrying this T cell receptor beta chain has only a few counts. Its antigen is currently unknown. V was trimmed by 1 base and J by 4 bases, leaving 13 bases between them. Germline values: CDR1 MNHNS, CDR2 SASEGT. The CDR3 has 15 amino acids. Sequenced by immunoSEQ multiplex PCR; TCRdb stores in-frame clones only, minus some. The repertoire has around 25,000 clones, more than 80% of them found once; the top ten carry about 22%. The record originates from a study of lymphopenia after photon versus proton radiotherapy. General study findings and limits: Only patients who died were analyzed for survival; proton advantage is unproven. Oligoclonal CD8+ Temra expansion after nadir drove photon patients' diversity drop. Under photons, naive T cells and diversity fell while effector/memory populations rose. A bigger post-nadir fall in TCR diversity correlated inversely with survival time in deceased patients.

The sequence came from a man aged 35 to 55 with gastric cancer. This chain joins TRBV6-1 and TRBJ1-2; perhaps TRBD1 as D (6 bases). Here the sequenced sample was peripheral blood, taken from a patient treated with photon-based radiotherapy. The CDR3 protein is CASSEGPGGLYGYTF. The CDR3 coding sequence is TGTGCCAGCAGTGAAGGGCCCGGGGGCCTCTATGGCTACACCTTC.